This is a list of T cell receptor beta chains from one sample in a study of OX40 agonist ivuxolimab in advanced cancers. Sequenced by immunoSEQ multiplex PCR; TCRdb stores in-frame clones only, minus some. The sample shows about 40,000 clones, roughly four fifths of them seen only once. Sequences were derived from CD4+ or CD8+ T cells sorted from blood, sampled in a trial of the OX40 agonist ivuxolimab. These receptors all come from an adult with an advanced solid tumor such as melanoma, head and neck, liver or kidney cancer. The CDR3 runs from the conserved cysteine through the conserved F or W. A D gene is named only where the DNA matches it firmly. Clone size, where shown, is once, few, many, or a class for clones that have expanded.

clone_size	v_call	d_call	j_call	cdr3_nt	cdr3_aa
.	TRBV2	.	TRBJ1-6	TGTGCCAGCAGTGGGGGCAGGGCTCGGAATTCACCCCTCCACTTT	CASSGGRARNSPLHF
.	TRBV18	.	TRBJ1-4	TGTGCCAGCTCACCAAGACAGGCCAGGGATGAAAAACTGTTTTTT	CASSPRQARDEKLFF
once	TRBV4-1	.	TRBJ2-1	TGCGCCAGCAGCGTCCGGGACCTCTACAATGAGCAGTTCTTC	CASSVRDLYNEQFF
.	TRBV2	.	TRBJ2-1	TGTGCCAGCAGTGGGCAGCGGGCCCCCTACAATGAGCAGTTCTTC	CASSGQRAPYNEQFF
medium-sized	TRBV2	.	TRBJ1-5	TGTGCCAGCACCACAACGGGTCAGCCCCAGCATTTT	CASTTTGQPQHF
.	TRBV18	.	TRBJ1-5	TGTGCCAGCTCACCGGATGCGGGGAACGGCAATCAGCCCCAGCATTTT	CASSPDAGNGNQPQHF
once	TRBV7-9	.	TRBJ2-1	TGTGCCAGCAGCTTATCCCTTGCGAATGAGCAGTTCTTC	CASSLSLANEQFF
.	TRBV13	TRBD2	TRBJ2-1	TGTGCCAGCAGCAGCCTAGCGGGAGCAGGCACGTACAATGAGCAGTTCTTC	CASSSLAGAGTYNEQFF
.	TRBV5-4	.	TRBJ2-1	TGTGCCAGCAGCAGCCGGGACGGTCTCTACAATGAGCAGTTCTTC	CASSSRDGLYNEQFF
once	TRBV29-1	TRBD2	TRBJ2-3	TGCAGCGTCTCGGGGGGTCTAGCGGGTACTAGCACAGATACGCAGTATTTT	CSVSGGLAGTSTDTQYF
once	TRBV7-2	TRBD1	TRBJ1-2	TGTGCCAGCAGCCTGTGGACAGGGGAGGGCTACACCTTC	CASSLWTGEGYTF
.	TRBV9	TRBD1	TRBJ2-3	TGTGCCAGCAGCATACAGGGGGCGGCCGCAGATACGCAGTATTTT	CASSIQGAAADTQYF
.	TRBV5-6	.	TRBJ1-1	TGTGCCAGCAGCTTACTGGCTTGGAGCACTGAAGCTTTCTTT	CASSLLAWSTEAFF
.	TRBV18	.	TRBJ1-1	TGTGCCAGCTCAGCGGGGAACACTGAAGCTTTCTTT	CASSAGNTEAFF
few	TRBV9	.	TRBJ1-3	TGTGCCAGCAGCGTTTCGAGCGCTCTCGGAAACACCATATATTTT	CASSVSSALGNTIYF
.	TRBV18	.	TRBJ2-7	TGTGCCAGCTCACAAGTGGCAGTCTACGAGCAGTACTTC	CASSQVAVYEQYF
.	TRBV5-1	TRBD1	TRBJ2-5	TGCGCCAGCAGCCCGAACCCTAGACAGGGAAGAGAGACCCAGTACTTC	CASSPNPRQGRETQYF
.	TRBV15	.	TRBJ2-7	TGTGCCACCAGCAGAGGCAGCGGACTATCAGACGAGCAGTACTTC	CATSRGSGLSDEQYF
.	TRBV21-1	.	TRBJ1-6	TGTGCCAGCAAGGACAGCAATTCACCCCTCCACTTT	CASKDSNSPLHF
.	TRBV6-5	.	TRBJ1-2	TGTGCCAGCAGTTCCGACAGTTACTATGGCTACACCTTC	CASSSDSYYGYTF
.	TRBV2	TRBD1	TRBJ1-2	TGTGCCAGCAGTTCGGACAGGGACTATGGCTACACCTTC	CASSSDRDYGYTF
.	TRBV7-3	.	TRBJ2-2	TGTGCCAGCAGCGCTACAGGGTCGAACACCGGGGAGCTGTTTTTT	CASSATGSNTGELFF
.	TRBV2	.	TRBJ1-2	TGTGCCAGCGAGGAGAACGCTAACTATGGCTACACCTTC	CASEENANYGYTF
.	TRBV5-1	TRBD2	TRBJ2-1	TGCGCCAGCAGCTTGGAAGCGGGAGGGATCGATGAGCAGTTCTTC	CASSLEAGGIDEQFF
.	TRBV7-8	TRBD2	TRBJ2-7	TGTGCCAGCAGCCCAGGCGCGGGAGGGCCCCACGAGCAGTACTTC	CASSPGAGGPHEQYF
.	TRBV5-1	.	TRBJ2-2	TGCGCCAGCAGCTGGGACTCGAACACCGGGGAGCTGTTTTTT	CASSWDSNTGELFF
.	TRBV5-1	.	TRBJ2-1	TGCGCCAGCAGCTTGGGTGGGCTTAGCTCCTACAATGAGCAGTTCTTC	CASSLGGLSSYNEQFF
.	TRBV28	TRBD1	TRBJ1-4	TGTGCCAGCAGTCGACAGGGGCGAGATGAAAAACTGTTTTTT	CASSRQGRDEKLFF
.	TRBV7-3	.	TRBJ1-6	TGTGCCAGCAGCTTCCAGATGAATTCACCCCTCCACTTT	CASSFQMNSPLHF
.	TRBV19	TRBD1	TRBJ1-1	TGTGCCAGTAGTATTAGGGGACAGGGAAACACTGAAGCTTTCTTT	CASSIRGQGNTEAFF
.	TRBV18	.	TRBJ2-1	TGTGCCAGCTCACCCGGCCAGTCACCCTCCTACAATGAGCAGTTCTTC	CASSPGQSPSYNEQFF
.	TRBV11-3	.	TRBJ1-1	TGTGCCAGCAGCTTAGGACCGGACACTGAAGCTTTCTTT	CASSLGPDTEAFF
.	TRBV11-2	TRBD2	TRBJ2-5	TGTGCCAGCAGCTTAGCGGGGGGAGAGACCCAGTACTTC	CASSLAGGETQYF
.	TRBV7-8	.	TRBJ1-3	TGTGCCAGCAGCTTAGACCGGGGGGGAGTGGGCACCATATATTTT	CASSLDRGGVGTIYF
.	TRBV15	TRBD2	TRBJ2-7	TGTGCCACCAGCAGCTCACCTCCCGGGACTAGTGCTCAGTACTTC	CATSSSPPGTSAQYF
.	TRBV5-1	TRBD1	TRBJ2-1	TGCGCCAGCAGCCTCTCCTCAGGGGGTAGGATCCATGAGCAGTTCTTC	CASSLSSGGRIHEQFF
.	TRBV2	.	TRBJ1-2	TGTGCCAGCATGCGGGGGACGGGTTATGGCTACACCTTC	CASMRGTGYGYTF
.	TRBV5-1	TRBD2	TRBJ2-3	TGCGCCAGCAGCCTTGGACTAGCGGGAGAGGGGGTGCAGTATTTT	CASSLGLAGEGVQYF
.	TRBV27	.	TRBJ1-1	TGTGCCAGCAGTTGGGGCCTGAACACTGAAGCTTTCTTT	CASSWGLNTEAFF
.	TRBV29-1	TRBD1	TRBJ2-3	TGCAGCTCCCGGGACAGTTTCATTAGCACAGATACGCAGTATTTT	CSSRDSFISTDTQYF
.	TRBV29-1	.	TRBJ2-3	TGCAGCGTTGAAGGGGGGCAGGGGATAGATACGCAGTATTTT	CSVEGGQGIDTQYF
few	TRBV6-5	.	TRBJ2-7	TGTGCCAGCAGGTTTTATTCAGGGGTCGAGCAGTACTTC	CASRFYSGVEQYF
once	TRBV4-2	.	TRBJ2-2	TGTGCCAGCAGCCAAGCCGGGACCGGGGAGCTGTTTTTT	CASSQAGTGELFF
.	TRBV7-9	.	TRBJ1-2	TGTGCCAGCAGCTTAGAGGGGCAGCGGGGCTACACCTTC	CASSLEGQRGYTF
few	TRBV5-1	TRBD1	TRBJ1-2	TGCGCCAGCAGCTTACAGGGGGCGAACTATGGCTACACCTTC	CASSLQGANYGYTF
few	TRBV6-1	.	TRBJ1-1	TGTGCCAGCAGTGAAGGGTCAGGGAGCGTGAACACTGAAGCTTTCTTT	CASSEGSGSVNTEAFF
.	TRBV30	TRBD1	TRBJ1-2	TGTGCCTGGAGTGTGGACAGGGTAGTTGATGGCTACACCTTC	CAWSVDRVVDGYTF
.	TRBV5-4	TRBD1	TRBJ1-2	TGTGCCAGCAGCTTCGACAGGGCGGATGGCTACACCTTC	CASSFDRADGYTF
few	TRBV5-1	TRBD2	TRBJ2-7	TGCGCCAGCAGCTTAGCGGGGTCCTCCTACGAGCAGTACTTC	CASSLAGSSYEQYF
once	TRBV6-5	.	TRBJ2-1	TGTGCCAGCAGTGACATTTCCGCCAGGGAGCAGTTCTTC	CASSDISAREQFF
few	TRBV6-1	TRBD1	TRBJ2-2	TGTGCCAGCAGTGGGACAGGGGTCTACACCGGGGAGCTGTTTTTT	CASSGTGVYTGELFF
few	TRBV9	.	TRBJ2-7	TGTGCCAGCAGCGTTGGTGGGACGAGCTCCTACGAGCAGTACTTC	CASSVGGTSSYEQYF
.	TRBV5-1	.	TRBJ1-2	TGCGCCAGCAGCTTTACAGGGCCCCTCTATGGCTACACCTTC	CASSFTGPLYGYTF
.	TRBV7-8	TRBD1	TRBJ1-6	TGTGCCAGCAGCTTATTGGGGCTGGGGACAGGGGGTTCACCCCTCCACTTT	CASSLLGLGTGGSPLHF
.	TRBV5-5	.	TRBJ2-7	TGTGCCAGCAGCTTGGTGGTAGCGAATACCTACGAGCAGTACTTC	CASSLVVANTYEQYF